This T cell receptor (beta chain) was found in a study of response to subunit inactivated influenza vaccine. General study findings and limits: Each seasonal flu vaccination may recruit only limited new T cells, authors suggested.

TCRdb re-called the RT-PCR reads with MiXCR, one entry per CDR3 protein. The table has 450,000 to 500,000 distinct CDR3 sequences, 10% to 11% seen once; the top ten hold approximately 12%. Germline CDR1 and CDR2: SGHRS and YFSETQ. This CDR3 spans 15 amino acids. J was trimmed by 6 bases and V by 1 base; bases with no gene match: 1. As for this clonotype: Its specificity is not known.

The chain is built from TRBV5-1 and TRBJ2-2; 12 nucleotides match TRBD2. This sequence originates from a man aged 50 to 59 who received an inactivated influenza vaccine. The source was PBMCs from blood, collected around seven weeks after vaccination. CDR3 region: CASSLRLAGAGELFF. DNA of the CDR3: TGCGCCAGCAGCTTGAGACTAGCGGGAGCCGGGGAGCTGTTTTTT.